The T cell receptor beta chain under discussion was sequenced for a study of radiation and T cells in renal cell carcinoma. In the study overall: Nephrectomy followed 15 Gy stereotactic body radiation by 4 weeks.

Study results and limitations: In blood, top tumor clones expanded by 2 weeks, shrinking by 4.

CDR1 and CDR2 from the germline V gene are MNHNS and SASEGT. V dropped 8 bases and J dropped 6; count of bases not matched to a gene: 10. The CDR3 totals 13 residues. Libraries were prepared by immunoSEQ multiplex PCR; TCRdb keeps only in-frame clonotypes and omits some of them. This sample yields approximately 45,000 clones, of which 75% to 85% are seen a single time; under 35% belongs to the top ten. Time point: baseline pretreatment blood. The treatment denotes: 15 Gy SBRT to primary tumor, nephrectomy 4 weeks later. Radiation-treated patients gave blood at baseline, week 2 and week 4. The patient's renal cell carcinoma had clear cell pathology. Worth noting for this clone: The antigen remains undetermined.

This rearrangement joins TRBV6-1 to TRBJ2-7; 7 nucleotides match TRBD2. The specimen comprised blood, sampled from a patient whose treatment included radiotherapy and nephrectomy. This clonotype was sampled from a woman between 70 and 85 years old with renal cell carcinoma. The CDR3 here is CASLRGDLREQYF. Here the CDR3 DNA reads TGTGCCAGCCTCCGGGGGGACCTACGCGAGCAGTACTTC.